The 32 T cell receptor beta chains listed next were all sequenced from one sample in a study of cytomegalovirus exposure and HLA in healthy donors listed by TCRdb under 2017. Libraries were made using the immunoSEQ multiplex PCR assay. For the multiplex PCR, a mixture combining 60 forward primers for TCR Vbeta segments and 13 reverse primers for TCR Jbeta segments was used. Held by TCRdb, this immuneACCESS table contains in-frame sequences only and omits some clones. Under half of the omission traces to an unresolved V gene where checked; the cause of the rest is unknown. The sample table lists some 140,000 clones, 73% of them with a count of one. Around 1.2% of the sample rests with the top ten. Sample: PBMCs. The receptors were gathered from a woman aged 40 to 55 in good health and CMV-seronegative.

The V and J genes are TRBV10-2 and TRBJ1-6; 7 bases align to TRBD1. Germline assignment: CDR1 WSHSY and CDR2 SAAADI. J gave up 7 bases and V 3 bases, and 3 bases lay outside the gene matches. This CDR3 is 14 amino acids long. The CDR3 DNA sequence: TGCGCCAGCAGTGACCAGGGGGTGAATTCACCCCTCCACTTT. Residues: CASSDQGVNSPLHF.

J is TRBJ1-6 and V is TRBV15, with 9 bases fitting TRBD1. Germline CDR1 and CDR2: LNHNV and YYDKDF (reference sequence). The CDR3 contains 15 residues. Trimming took 6 bases from V and 8 from J; bases not matched to a gene: 8. The CDR3 DNA sequence: TGTGCCACCAGGTACGGGACAGGGCTAGATTCACCCCTCCACTTT. It specifies CATRYGTGLDSPLHF.

In regard to this clone: One end of the junction does not line up with germline, which may come from a read error. The J gene is TRBJ1-2, the V gene TRBV7-9; no clear D gene. Germline CDR1 and CDR2: SEHNR and FQNEAQ (reference sequence). The CDR3 length is 15 residues. The CDR3 spells CSSSLEGGRDYGYTF. The CDR3 bases are TGTTCCAGCAGCTTAGAGGGAGGGCGGGACTATGGCTACACCTTC.

V and J are TRBV9 and TRBJ2-3; 7 bases are shared with TRBD2. The trim removed 4 bases at V and 7 bases at J, leaving 12 bases unmatched. The germline V gene encodes CDR1 SGDLS and CDR2 YYNGEE. The CDR3 totals 15 residues. Here the CDR3 reads CASSTAGLGGNTQYF. CDR3 DNA: TGTGCCAGCAGCACAGCCGGCCTCGGGGGGAATACGCAGTATTTT. Variable domain in full (rest from reference TRBV9 and TRBJ2-3): DSGVTQTPKHLITATGQRVTLRCSPRSGDLSVYWYQQSLDQGLQFLIQYYNGEERAKGNILERFSAQQFPDLHSELNLSSLELGDSALYFCASSTAGLGGNTQYFGPGTRLTVL.

The V gene is TRBV7-8, the J gene TRBJ2-6, with D uncertain. CDR1 is SGHVS, CDR2 FQNEAQ, per germline. The germline V and J ends were trimmed by 4 bases and 0 bases, with 16 bases remaining between them. CDR3 size: 18 residues. This CDR3 is CASSSETVLPSGANVLTF. DNA of the CDR3: TGTGCCAGCAGCTCGGAAACAGTTCTACCCTCTGGGGCCAACGTCCTGACTTTC.

This clone has a handful of counts. The J gene is TRBJ2-7, the V gene TRBV12-2; TRBD2 was called by the table and not checked on the DNA. TRBV12-2 is labeled a pseudogene. The CDR3 has 16 residues. The CDR3 loop reads CASRLTSGGGVYEQYV. DNA of the CDR3: TGTGCAAGTCGCTTAACGTCCGGGGGGGGCGTTTACGAGCAGTACGTC.

The chain combines TRBV5-6 with TRBJ2-7; TRBD1 agrees at 7 bases. The CDR3 has 16 residues. Unmatched junction bases numbered 7, after V lost 0 bases and J lost 1 base. Germline V gives CDR1 SGHDT, CDR2 YYEEEE. CDR3 sequence reads: CASSLARGGRSYEQYV. For the CDR3, the DNA is TGTGCCAGCAGCTTGGCCCGAGGGGGCAGGTCCTACGAGCAGTACGTC.

The chain carries TRBV5-1 and TRBJ2-1; TRBD1 agrees at 8 bases. CDR1 is SGHRS, CDR2 YFSETQ, per germline. V shed 4 bases and J 3 bases; nucleotides not matched to a gene: 6. The CDR3 is made up of 15 amino acids. Here the CDR3 reads CASSGDRGDYNEQFF. CDR3 coding DNA: TGCGCCAGCAGCGGCGACAGGGGAGACTACAATGAGCAGTTCTTC.

The chain is built from TRBV9 and TRBJ2-4, with D possibly TRBD2 on 7 matching bases. The CDR3 is 13 amino acids. CDR1 and CDR2 (germline): SGDLS, YYNGEE. The V end was cut by 1 base, the J end by 8 bases, with 10 bases between. CDR3 in DNA: TGTGCCAGCAGCGTAAGGGGGGGAGACATTCAGTACTTC. Translating it yields CASSVRGGDIQYF.

V usage is TRBV28 and J usage is TRBJ1-2; D is unresolved. Germline CDR1 is MDHEN and CDR2 is SYDVKM. V lost 4 bases and J 3 bases, leaving 12 bases between the germline ends. The CDR3 runs to 14 residues. The CDR3 region has the DNA TGTGCCAGCAGTTCCCTAGCTAATTACTATGGCTACACCTTC. This gives the protein CASSSLANYYGYTF.

The rearrangement uses TRBV19 and TRBJ1-2; TRBD1 matches 9 bases. The J segment lost 4 bases and the V segment lost 1 base, leaving 10 bases of the junction unmatched. CDR3 length equals 17 residues. Germline CDR1 LNHDA, CDR2 SQIVND (reference sequence). CDR3 region: CASSIVGDRARVYGYTF. The DNA of the CDR3 is TGTGCCAGTAGTATAGTCGGGGACAGGGCCCGGGTCTATGGCTACACCTTC.

The rearrangement uses TRBV5-6 and TRBJ1-1, with D perhaps matching TRBD1 (6 bases). V was clipped by 1 base and J by 7 bases, with 11 bases between them. Germline CDR1 reads SGHDT; CDR2 reads YYEEEE. The CDR3 covers 13 residues. The CDR3 nucleotides read TGTGCCAGCAGCTTGCCCCTAGGGGGTGAAGCTTTCTTT. It yields the protein CASSLPLGGEAFF.

The sample holds one count of this clone. The same CDR3 can be traced to other DNA sequences in this sample. V is TRBV19 and J is TRBJ1-1, with D uncertain. This CDR3 has 13 residues. Germline values: CDR1 LNHDA, CDR2 SQIVND (reference sequence). The V gene lost 3 bases and the J gene lost 2 bases, with 7 bases spanning the gap. The CDR3 is CASSMGSNTEAFF. CDR3 DNA sequence: TGTGCCAGTAGTATGGGCAGCAACACTGAAGCTTTCTTT.

V and J are TRBV7-2 and TRBJ2-3; 11 bases are a match to TRBD2. The CDR3 consists of 15 residues. V was clipped by 6 bases and J by 4 bases; unmatched bases: 6. Per the germline V gene, CDR1 is SGHTA and CDR2 is FQGNSA. As DNA, the CDR3 is TGTGCCAGCAGTTATAGCGGGGGGGCCTCAGATACGCAGTATTTT. Translation: CASSYSGGASDTQYF. The full variable domain, completed using reference TRBV7-2 and TRBJ2-3, is GAGVSQSPSNKVTEKGKDVELRCDPISGHTALYWYRQSLGQGLEFLIYFQGNSAPDKSGLPSDRFSAERTGGSVSTLTIQRTQQEDSAVYLCASSYSGGASDTQYFGPGTRLTVL.

In this sample, this clone turned up a few times. This sequence joins TRBV6-1 and TRBJ1-5; D is uncertain. This CDR3 is built from 15 residues. CDR1 MNHNS and CDR2 SASEGT come from the germline V gene. V was shortened by 1 base and J by 5 bases, with 12 bases between the two germline ends. The CDR3 here is CASSEGRALHQPQHF. The CDR3 coding sequence is TGTGCCAGCAGTGAAGGGAGGGCCTTACATCAGCCCCAGCATTTT.

The chain carries TRBV7-9 and TRBJ2-1; 8 bases align to TRBD2. The V segment lost 5 bases and the J segment 6 bases; nucleotides outside the gene matches: 6. Germline V gene sequence: CDR1 SEHNR, CDR2 FQNEAQ (reference sequence). The CDR3 is made up of 14 amino acids. CDR3: CASSPPGGGNEQFF. CDR3 sequence (DNA): TGTGCCAGCAGCCCCCCGGGGGGGGGCAATGAGCAGTTCTTC.

The chain joins TRBV7-9 to TRBJ2-1; 7 bases line up with TRBD1. After removal of 7 bases from V and 5 bases from J, the junction contained 2 bases not matched to a gene. This CDR3 is 12 amino acids long. The germline CDR1 and CDR2 sequences are SEHNR and FQNEAQ (reference sequence). CDR3 amino acids: CASTTGDNEQFF. CDR3 nucleotides: TGTGCCAGCACCACAGGGGACAATGAGCAGTTCTTC.

The V gene is TRBV5-1, the J gene TRBJ1-2; 10 bases align to TRBD1. J was trimmed by 7 bases and V by 4 bases; bases with no gene match: 10. Germline loops: CDR1 SGHRS, CDR2 YFSETQ. The length of the CDR3 is 15 residues. This chain's CDR3 is CASSPTGQGVSGYTF. CDR3 sequence (DNA): TGCGCCAGCAGCCCCACCGGACAGGGGGTTAGTGGCTACACCTTC.

The chain combines TRBV18 with TRBJ2-7; D remains unclear. Trimming shortened V by 1 base and J by 2 bases, and 6 bases separated the two germline ends. CDR1 is KGHSH, CDR2 LQKENI, per germline. CDR3 size: 13 residues. CDR3 sequence (DNA): TGTGCCAGCTCACCACTTTACACCTACGAGCAGTACTTC. Amino acids: CASSPLYTYEQYF.

This clone was recorded a few times. This rearrangement joins TRBV5-6 to TRBJ1-2, with a tentative D call TRBD1 (5 bases). The V and J ends lost 1 base and 0 bases respectively, with 7 bases between them. Germline V gene lookup returns CDR1 SGHDT and CDR2 YYEEEE. This CDR3 spans 14 amino acids. CDR3 region: CASSLRDSNYGYTF. The CDR3, as DNA: TGTGCCAGCAGCTTGAGGGACTCTAACTATGGCTACACCTTC. The whole variable domain, remainder taken from reference TRBV5-6 and TRBJ1-2, is DAGVTQSPTHLIKTRGQQVTLRCSPKSGHDTVSWYQQALGQGPQFIFQYYEEEERQRGNFPDRFSGHQFPNYSSELNVNALLLGDSALYLCASSLRDSNYGYTFGSGTRLTVV.

J is TRBJ2-7 and V is TRBV5-8; TRBD1 matches at 7 bases. This CDR3 comprises 15 residues. V shed 8 bases, J shed 0 bases, and the junction held 11 bases outside the gene matches. Germline CDR1 reads SGHTS; CDR2 reads YDEGEE. The CDR3 coding sequence is TGTGCCAGTTTGGGCCGGGACAGAGTCTCCTACGAGCAGTACTTC. This sequence encodes CASLGRDRVSYEQYF.

The V and J genes are TRBV6-5 and TRBJ1-5; a weak D match, TRBD1 (6 bases). Deletions cut 7 bases from V and 4 bases from J, with 11 bases between. CDR1 is MNHEY and CDR2 is SVGAGI in the germline V gene. The CDR3 loop spans 13 amino acids. CDR3 sequence reads: CASILRGNQPQHF. Here the CDR3 DNA reads TGTGCCAGCATTCTCAGGGGAAATCAGCCCCAGCATTTT.

This chain uses TRBV9 with TRBJ2-3; D might be TRBD2 (6 bases). Germline V lookup: CDR1 SGDLS, CDR2 YYNGEE. V was shortened by 2 bases and J by 2 bases, with 15 bases between the two germline ends. The CDR3 runs 16 residues. The CDR3 loop reads CASSVSAGRLTDTQYF. The CDR3, as DNA: TGTGCCAGCAGCGTTTCAGCGGGCCGTCTCACAGATACGCAGTATTTT.

This chain joins TRBV30 and TRBJ1-2; D possibly corresponds to TRBD1 (6 bases). The CDR3 consists of 17 residues. Germline loops: CDR1 GTSNPN, CDR2 SVGIG (reference sequence). V gave up 0 bases and J gave up 4 bases, with 21 bases separating them. The chain's CDR3 is CAWSVLIRGPAGYGYTF. CDR3 sequence (DNA): TGTGCCTGGAGTGTACTCATCAGGGGCCCCGCCGGCTATGGCTACACCTTC.

The chain is built from TRBV18 and TRBJ1-1, with D possibly being TRBD1 (6 bases). Germline V CDR1 and CDR2: KGHSH, LQKENI. The V end was cut by 6 bases, the J end by 10 bases, with 12 bases between. This CDR3 is 11 amino acids long. The CDR3: CASSNRESAFF. Here the CDR3 DNA reads TGTGCCAGCTCCAACAGGGAGTCAGCTTTCTTT.

This clone was seen only a few times. V gene TRBV28 combines with J gene TRBJ1-5; D is unresolved. The CDR3 contains 13 residues. V lost 0 bases and J lost 9, with 9 bases in between. The germline gives CDR1 MDHEN, CDR2 SYDVKM. This chain's CDR3 is CASSLWRDRPQHF. CDR3 nucleotide sequence: TGTGCCAGCAGTTTATGGAGGGATCGGCCCCAGCATTTT.

The chain combines TRBV7-2 with TRBJ1-2; a possible D gene is TRBD1 (6 bases). Germline V gene sequence: CDR1 SGHTA, CDR2 FQGNSA. V lost 4 bases, J lost 4 bases, and 13 bases lay in between. The CDR3 runs 14 residues. CDR3 sequence reads: CASSSSRGPYGYTF. For the CDR3, the DNA is TGTGCCAGCAGCTCCAGCAGGGGTCCCTATGGCTACACCTTC.

This chain connects TRBV28 to TRBJ1-5, with D possibly being TRBD1 (6 bases). The germline V gene has CDR1 MDHEN and CDR2 SYDVKM. The V and J ends lost 6 bases and 2 bases respectively, with 26 bases between them. The CDR3 loop spans 19 amino acids. CDR3 sequence (DNA): TGTGCCAGCAGCTTAGCCACAGGGTGGTTTGGCGATGGCAATCAGCCCCAGCATTTT. Protein: CASSLATGWFGDGNQPQHF.

Ten or more counts support this clone. The chain carries TRBV9 and TRBJ1-5, with D perhaps matching TRBD1 (6 bases). Trimming cost V 3 bases and J 1 base, with 8 bases left between them. Germline CDR1 is SGDLS and CDR2 is YYNGEE. The CDR3 covers 14 residues. The CDR3 DNA follows: TGTGCCAGCAGCGCAGGGGCGAGCAATCAGCCCCAGCATTTT. This encodes CASSAGASNQPQHF.

On this clone itself: The sample carries other DNA sequences with the same CDR3. The chain recombines TRBV28 with TRBJ1-1, with D perhaps TRBD1 (5 bases). Germline CDR1 is MDHEN and CDR2 is SYDVKM. V was trimmed by 3 bases and J by 0 bases, leaving 8 bases between them. CDR3 size: 14 residues. The CDR3 loop is CASSLRTLNTEAFF. The CDR3 nucleotides read TGTGCCAGCAGTTTGAGGACACTGAACACTGAAGCTTTCTTT.

As regards this clone: Other nucleotide sequences from this sample produce the same CDR3. The chain couples TRBV9 to TRBJ1-6; D perhaps matches TRBD1 (6 bases). This CDR3 has 14 amino acids. Trimming left V 2 bases short and J 4 bases short, with 7 bases between. Germline values: CDR1 SGDLS, CDR2 YYNGEE. CDR3 protein: CASSVDRYNSPLHF. The CDR3 nucleotides are TGTGCCAGCAGCGTCGACAGGTATAATTCACCCCTCCACTTT.

This chain connects TRBV19 to TRBJ1-5, with D hard to call. Trimming removed 3 bases at V and 1 base at J, with 7 bases between. The CDR3 has 14 amino acids. CDR1 is LNHDA and CDR2 is SQIVND in the germline V gene (reference sequence). CDR3 in DNA: TGTGCCAGTAGTATCCCAGTCAGCAATCAGCCCCAGCATTTT. Translating gives CASSIPVSNQPQHF.